Listed here is a single T cell receptor beta chain. This record comes from a study of blood T cell repertoires in COVID-19. On the study more broadly: Sites across the United States, Italy and Spain contributed samples from acute and convalescent COVID-19. PBMCs, B-cell-depleted T cells, or T cells were the source of the cDNA or gDNA that made up the material.

Per the study methods: Scientists estimated how many nucleated cells there were by amplifying reference gene primers. Libraries were prepared by immunoSEQ multiplex PCR; TCRdb keeps only in-frame clonotypes and omits some of them. Clonal size and the V and J genes are those of that table, whereas D and trimming came from the DNA. The sample records some 100,000 clones, around 86% being singletons. The germline CDR1 and CDR2 sequences are SGHDN and FVKESK. V lost 2 bases and J 0 bases, leaving 13 bases between the germline ends. CDR3 length: 16 amino acids. Material: peripheral blood. The TCR comes from a man in his forties or fifties with acute or convalescent COVID-19. The chain recombines TRBV14 with TRBJ1-2; D is uncertain. The CDR3 bases are TGTGCCAGCAGCCAATCCGGAGCCAGCCCTAACTATGGCTACACCTTC. As protein: CASSQSGASPNYGYTF.